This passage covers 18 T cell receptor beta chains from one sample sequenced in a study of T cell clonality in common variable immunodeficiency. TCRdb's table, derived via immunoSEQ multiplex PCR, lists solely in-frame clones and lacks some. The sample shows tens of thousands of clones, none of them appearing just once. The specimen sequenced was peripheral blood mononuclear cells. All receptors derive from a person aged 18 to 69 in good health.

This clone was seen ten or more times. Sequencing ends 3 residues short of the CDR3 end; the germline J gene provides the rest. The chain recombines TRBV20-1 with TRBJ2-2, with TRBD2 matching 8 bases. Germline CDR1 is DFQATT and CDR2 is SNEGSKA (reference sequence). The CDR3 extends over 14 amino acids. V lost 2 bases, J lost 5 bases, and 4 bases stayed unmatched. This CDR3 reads CSARSGRGTGELFF. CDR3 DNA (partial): TGCAGTGCTAGAAGCGGGAGAGGTACCGGGGAG.

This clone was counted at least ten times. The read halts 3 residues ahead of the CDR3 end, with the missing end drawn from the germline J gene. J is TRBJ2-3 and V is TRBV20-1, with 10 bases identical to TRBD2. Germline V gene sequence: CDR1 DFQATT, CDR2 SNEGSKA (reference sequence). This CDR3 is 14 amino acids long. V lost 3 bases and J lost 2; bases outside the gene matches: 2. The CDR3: CSARSGRDTDTQYF. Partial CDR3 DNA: TGCAGTGCTAGGAGCGGGAGGGACACAGATACG.

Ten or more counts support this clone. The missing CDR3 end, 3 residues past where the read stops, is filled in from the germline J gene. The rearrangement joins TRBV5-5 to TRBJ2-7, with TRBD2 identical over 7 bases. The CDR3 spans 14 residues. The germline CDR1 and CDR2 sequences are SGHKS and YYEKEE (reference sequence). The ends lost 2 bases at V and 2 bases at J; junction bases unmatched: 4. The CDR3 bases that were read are TGTGCCAGCAGCTTCACTAGCGACCCCTACGAG. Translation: CASSFTSDPYE. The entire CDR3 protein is CASSFTSDPYEQYF.

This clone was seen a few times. The sequenced part of the CDR3 DNA is TGTGCCAGCAGCTCCGGACAGGGATCTTCCTACGAG. Residues: CASSSGQGSSYE. The full CDR3 reads CASSSGQGSSYEQYF. This chain uses TRBV11-1 with TRBJ2-7; 8 bases map to TRBD1. Read coverage stops 3 residues before the CDR3 terminus; the germline J gene supplies the remainder. The germline CDR1 and CDR2 sequences are SGHAT and FQDESV (reference sequence). This CDR3 is built from 15 residues. The junction had 6 bases not matched to a gene; V was cut back by 4 bases and J by 1 base.

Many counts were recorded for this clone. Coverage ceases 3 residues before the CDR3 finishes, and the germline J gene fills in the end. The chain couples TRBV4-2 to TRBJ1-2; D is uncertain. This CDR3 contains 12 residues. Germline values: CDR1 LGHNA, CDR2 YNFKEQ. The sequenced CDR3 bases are TGTGCCAGCAGCCAAGCAGGTCTCGGC. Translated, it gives CASSQAGLG. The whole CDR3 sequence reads CASSQAGLGYTF.

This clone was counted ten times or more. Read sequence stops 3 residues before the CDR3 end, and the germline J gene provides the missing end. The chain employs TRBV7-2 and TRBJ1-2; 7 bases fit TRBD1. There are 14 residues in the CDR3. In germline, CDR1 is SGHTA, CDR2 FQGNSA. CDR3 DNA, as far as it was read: TGTGCCAGCAGCAAGAGACAGGGAGTGCACGGC. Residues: CASSKRQGVHG. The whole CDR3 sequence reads CASSKRQGVHGYTF.

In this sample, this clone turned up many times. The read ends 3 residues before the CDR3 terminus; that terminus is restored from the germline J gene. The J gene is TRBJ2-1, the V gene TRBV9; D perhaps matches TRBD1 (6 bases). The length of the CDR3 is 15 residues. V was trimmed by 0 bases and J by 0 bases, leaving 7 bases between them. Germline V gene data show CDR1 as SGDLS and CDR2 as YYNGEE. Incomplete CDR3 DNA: TGTGCCAGCAGCGTAGGGACAGTCTCCTACAATGAG. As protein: CASSVGTVSYNE. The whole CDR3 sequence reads CASSVGTVSYNEQFF. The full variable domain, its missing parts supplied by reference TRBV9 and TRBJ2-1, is DSGVTQTPKHLITATGQRVTLRCSPRSGDLSVYWYQQSLDQGLQFLIQYYNGEERAKGNILERFSAQQFPDLHSELNLSSLELGDSALYFCASSVGTVSYNEQFFGPGTRLTVL.

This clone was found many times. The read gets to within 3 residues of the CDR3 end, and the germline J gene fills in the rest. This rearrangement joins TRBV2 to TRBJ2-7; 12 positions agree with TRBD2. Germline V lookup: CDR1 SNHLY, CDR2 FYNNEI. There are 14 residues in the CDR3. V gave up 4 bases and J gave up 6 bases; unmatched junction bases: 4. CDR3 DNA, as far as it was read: TGTGCCAGCAGTGCCTTACTAGCGGGAGGCGAG. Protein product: CASSALLAGGE. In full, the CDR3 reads CASSALLAGGEQYF.

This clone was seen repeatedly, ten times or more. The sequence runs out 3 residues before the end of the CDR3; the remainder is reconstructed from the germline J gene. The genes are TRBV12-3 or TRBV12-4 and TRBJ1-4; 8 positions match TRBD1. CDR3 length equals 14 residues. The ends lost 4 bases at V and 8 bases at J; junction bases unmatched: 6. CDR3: CASSSGQGGEKLFF. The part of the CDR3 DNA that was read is TGTGCCAGCAGTTCCGGACAGGGTGGGGAAAAA.

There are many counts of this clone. Incomplete CDR3 DNA: TGTGCCAGCAGCTTAGTCCTAGCGGAAAAAAACATT. Amino acids: CASSLVLAEKNI. In full, the CDR3 is CASSLVLAEKNIQYF. The V gene is TRBV11-2, the J gene TRBJ2-4; 7 nucleotides match TRBD2. The read comes to an end 3 residues before the CDR3 does, leaving the germline J gene to fill in the end. CDR1 is SGHAT, CDR2 FQNNGV, per germline. The CDR3 consists of 15 residues. The V gene end was trimmed by 1 base and the J gene end by 4 bases; junction bases not matched to a gene: 4.

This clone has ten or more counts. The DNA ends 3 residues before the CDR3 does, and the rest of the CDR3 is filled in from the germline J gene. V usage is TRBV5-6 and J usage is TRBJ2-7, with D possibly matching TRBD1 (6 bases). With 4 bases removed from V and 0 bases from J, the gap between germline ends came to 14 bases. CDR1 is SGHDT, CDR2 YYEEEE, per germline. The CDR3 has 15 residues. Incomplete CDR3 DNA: TGTGCCAGCAGCCAACCCACAGGGTTCTCCTACGAG. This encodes CASSQPTGFSYE. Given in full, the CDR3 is CASSQPTGFSYEQYF.

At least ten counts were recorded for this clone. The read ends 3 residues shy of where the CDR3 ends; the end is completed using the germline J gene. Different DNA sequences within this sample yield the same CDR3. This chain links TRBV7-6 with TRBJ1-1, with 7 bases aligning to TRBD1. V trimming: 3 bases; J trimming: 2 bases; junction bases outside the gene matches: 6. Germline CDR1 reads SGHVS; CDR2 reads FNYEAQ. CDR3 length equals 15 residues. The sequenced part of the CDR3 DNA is TGTGCCAGCAGCTTGGGAACAGGGGTTAACACTGAA. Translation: CASSLGTGVNTE. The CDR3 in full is CASSLGTGVNTEAFF.

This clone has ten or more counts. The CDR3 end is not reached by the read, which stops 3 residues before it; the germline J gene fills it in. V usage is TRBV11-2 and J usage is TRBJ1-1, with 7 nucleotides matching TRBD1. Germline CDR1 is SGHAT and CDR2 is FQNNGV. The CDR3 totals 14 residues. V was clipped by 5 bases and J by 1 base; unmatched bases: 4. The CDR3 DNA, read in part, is TGTGCCAGCAGCAAGGACAGGACGAACACTGAA. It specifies CASSKDRTNTE. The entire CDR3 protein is CASSKDRTNTEAFF.

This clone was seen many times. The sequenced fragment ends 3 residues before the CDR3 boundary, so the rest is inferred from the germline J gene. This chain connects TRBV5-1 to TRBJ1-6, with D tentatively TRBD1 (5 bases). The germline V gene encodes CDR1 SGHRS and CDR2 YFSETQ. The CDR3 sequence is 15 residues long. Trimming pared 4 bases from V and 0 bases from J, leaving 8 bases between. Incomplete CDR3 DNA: TGCGCCAGCAGCGGGGGGATCTCCTATAATTCACCC. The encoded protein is CASSGGISYNSP. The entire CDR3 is CASSGGISYNSPLHF.

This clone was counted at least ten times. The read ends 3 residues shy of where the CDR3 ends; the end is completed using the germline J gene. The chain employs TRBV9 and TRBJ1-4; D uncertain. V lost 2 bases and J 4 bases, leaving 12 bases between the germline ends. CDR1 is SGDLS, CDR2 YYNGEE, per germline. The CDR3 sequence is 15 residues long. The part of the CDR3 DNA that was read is TGTGCCAGCAGCGTGGCTGGCGGATTTAATGAAAAA. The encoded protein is CASSVAGGFNEK. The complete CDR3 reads CASSVAGGFNEKLFF.

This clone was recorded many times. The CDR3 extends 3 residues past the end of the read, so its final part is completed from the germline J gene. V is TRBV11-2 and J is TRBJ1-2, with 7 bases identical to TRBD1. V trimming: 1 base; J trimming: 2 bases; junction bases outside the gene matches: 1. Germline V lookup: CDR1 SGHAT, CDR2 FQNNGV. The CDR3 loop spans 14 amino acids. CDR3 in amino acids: CASSLGQGNYGYTF. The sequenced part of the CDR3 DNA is TGTGCCAGCAGCTTAGGACAGGGCAACTATGGC.

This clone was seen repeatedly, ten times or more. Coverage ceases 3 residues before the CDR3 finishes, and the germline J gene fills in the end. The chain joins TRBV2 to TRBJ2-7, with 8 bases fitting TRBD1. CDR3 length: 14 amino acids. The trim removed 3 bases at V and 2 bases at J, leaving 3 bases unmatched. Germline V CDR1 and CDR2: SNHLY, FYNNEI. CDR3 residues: CASSDEQGAYEQYF. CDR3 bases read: TGTGCCAGCAGTGACGAACAGGGGGCCTACGAG.

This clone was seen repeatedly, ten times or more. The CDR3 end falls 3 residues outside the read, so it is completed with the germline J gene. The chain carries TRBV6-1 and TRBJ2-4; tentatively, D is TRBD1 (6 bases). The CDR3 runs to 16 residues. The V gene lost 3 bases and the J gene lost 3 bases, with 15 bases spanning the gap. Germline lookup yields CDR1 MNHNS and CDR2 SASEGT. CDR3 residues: CASSEGAATIKNIQYF. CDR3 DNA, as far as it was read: TGTGCCAGCAGTGAGGGGGCAGCCACAATCAAAAACATT.